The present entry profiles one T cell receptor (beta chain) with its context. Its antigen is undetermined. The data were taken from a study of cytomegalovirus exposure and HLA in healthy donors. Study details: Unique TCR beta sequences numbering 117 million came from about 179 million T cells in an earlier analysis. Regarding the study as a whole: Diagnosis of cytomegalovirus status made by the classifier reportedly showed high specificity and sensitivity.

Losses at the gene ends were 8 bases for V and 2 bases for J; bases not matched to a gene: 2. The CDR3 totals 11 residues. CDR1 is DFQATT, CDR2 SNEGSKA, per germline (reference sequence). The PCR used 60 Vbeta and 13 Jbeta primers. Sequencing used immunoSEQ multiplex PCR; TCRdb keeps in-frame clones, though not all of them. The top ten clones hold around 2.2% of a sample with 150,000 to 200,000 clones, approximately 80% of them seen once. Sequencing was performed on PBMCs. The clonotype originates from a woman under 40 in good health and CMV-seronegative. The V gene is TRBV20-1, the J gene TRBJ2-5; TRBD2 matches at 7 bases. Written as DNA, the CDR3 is TGCAGTAAGCGGGGTCAAGAGACCCAGTACTTC. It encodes CSKRGQETQYF.